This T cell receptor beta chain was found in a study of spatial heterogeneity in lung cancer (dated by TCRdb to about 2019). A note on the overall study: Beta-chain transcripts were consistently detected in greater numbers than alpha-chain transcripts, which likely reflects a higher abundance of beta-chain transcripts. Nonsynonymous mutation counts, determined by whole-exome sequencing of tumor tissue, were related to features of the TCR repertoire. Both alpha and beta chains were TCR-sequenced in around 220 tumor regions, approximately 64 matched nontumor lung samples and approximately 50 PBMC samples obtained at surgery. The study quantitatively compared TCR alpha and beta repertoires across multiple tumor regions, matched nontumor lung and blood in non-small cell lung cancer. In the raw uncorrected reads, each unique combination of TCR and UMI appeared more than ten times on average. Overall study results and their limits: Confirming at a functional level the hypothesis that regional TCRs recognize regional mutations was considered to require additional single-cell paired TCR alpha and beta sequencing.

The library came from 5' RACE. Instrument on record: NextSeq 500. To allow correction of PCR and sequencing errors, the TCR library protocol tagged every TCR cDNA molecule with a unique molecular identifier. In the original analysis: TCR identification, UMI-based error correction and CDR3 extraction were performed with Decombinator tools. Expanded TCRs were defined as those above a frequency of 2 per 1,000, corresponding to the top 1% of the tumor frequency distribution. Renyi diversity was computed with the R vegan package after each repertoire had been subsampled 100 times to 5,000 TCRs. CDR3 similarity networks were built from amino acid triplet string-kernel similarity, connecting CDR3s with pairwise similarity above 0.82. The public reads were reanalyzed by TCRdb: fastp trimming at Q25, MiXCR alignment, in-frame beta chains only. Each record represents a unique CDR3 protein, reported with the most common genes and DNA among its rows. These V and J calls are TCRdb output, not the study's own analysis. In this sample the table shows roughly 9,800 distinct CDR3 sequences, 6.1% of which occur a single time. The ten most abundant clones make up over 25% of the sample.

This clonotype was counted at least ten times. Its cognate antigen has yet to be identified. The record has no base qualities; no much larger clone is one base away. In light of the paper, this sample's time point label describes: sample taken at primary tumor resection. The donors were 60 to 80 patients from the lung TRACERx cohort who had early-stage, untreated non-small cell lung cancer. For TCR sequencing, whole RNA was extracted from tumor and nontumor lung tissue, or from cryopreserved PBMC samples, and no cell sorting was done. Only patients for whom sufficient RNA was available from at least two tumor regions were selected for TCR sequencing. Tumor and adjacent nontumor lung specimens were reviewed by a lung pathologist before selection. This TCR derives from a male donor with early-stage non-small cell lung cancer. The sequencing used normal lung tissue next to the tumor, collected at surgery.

The bases are TGCAGTGCTAGATCCTCGCTTAGGGTTTACAATGAGCAGTTCTTC. This is translated as CSARSSLRVYNEQFF. This chain joins TRBV20-1 to TRBJ2-1; there is no confident call for the D gene. V is reduced by 2 bases and J by 4 bases, leaving a spacing of 15 bases between them. Including the terminal cysteine and phenylalanine, the CDR3 comprises 15 residues. Kept here is only the CDR3 DNA, which spans 45 bases and is read in frame from base 1. CDR1 and CDR2 are read off the germline V gene (reference sequence) as DFQATT and SNEGSKA.